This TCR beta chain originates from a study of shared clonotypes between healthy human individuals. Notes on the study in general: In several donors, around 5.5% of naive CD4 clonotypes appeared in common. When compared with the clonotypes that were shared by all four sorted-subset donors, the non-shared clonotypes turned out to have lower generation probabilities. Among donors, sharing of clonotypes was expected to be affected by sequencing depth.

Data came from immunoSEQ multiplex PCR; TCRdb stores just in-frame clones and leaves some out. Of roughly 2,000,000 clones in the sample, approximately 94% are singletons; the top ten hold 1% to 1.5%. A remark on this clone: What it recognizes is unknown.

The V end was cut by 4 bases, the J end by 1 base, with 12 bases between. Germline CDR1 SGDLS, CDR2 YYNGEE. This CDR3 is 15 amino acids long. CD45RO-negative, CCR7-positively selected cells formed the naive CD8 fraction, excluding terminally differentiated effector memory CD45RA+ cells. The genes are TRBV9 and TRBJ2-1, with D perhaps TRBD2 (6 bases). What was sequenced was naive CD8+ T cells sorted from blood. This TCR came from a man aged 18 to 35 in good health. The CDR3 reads CASSLGGVSYNEQFF. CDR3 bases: TGTGCCAGCAGCCTCGGAGGGGTATCCTACAATGAGCAGTTCTTC.